The rows below give T cell receptor beta chains drawn from one sample of a study of a mutant IDH1 vaccine in newly diagnosed glioma. Clones were read by immunoSEQ multiplex PCR, and TCRdb kept only the in-frame ones, dropping some. Here the sample spans tens of thousands of clones, around 80% being singletons. These TCRs' antigens remain unknown. The specimen was PBMCs, collected from a glioma patient whose treatment included an IDH1 peptide vaccine. The receptors here all came from a woman aged 40 to 50 with glioma. The CDR3 runs from the conserved cysteine through the conserved F or W. Fields, in order: D gene, V gene, J gene, clone size, CDR3 DNA, CDR3 protein. A D gene is named only where the DNA matches it firmly. Some rows mark clone size as missing; the rest say once, few, many or name a class of expanded clone.

D: -; V: TRBV7-9; J: TRBJ1-1; size: few; DNA: TGTGCCAGCAGCTTATGGCGGGGGGCGAACACTGAAGCTTTCTTT; CDR3: CASSLWRGANTEAFF
D: -; V: TRBV27; J: TRBJ2-6; size: once; DNA: TGTGCCAGCAGTTACAGCTCTGGGGCCAACGTCCTGACTTTC; CDR3: CASSYSSGANVLTF
D: -; V: TRBV7-8; J: TRBJ1-1; size: -; DNA: TGTGCCAGCAGCCCCCCCGCAGGGTGGGGGGACACTGAAGCTTTCTTT; CDR3: CASSPPAGWGDTEAFF
D: -; V: TRBV4-1; J: TRBJ1-1; size: -; DNA: TGCGCCAGCAGCCGCCCTTTTTCTGAGGCTTTCTTT; CDR3: CASSRPFSEAFF
D: -; V: TRBV30; J: TRBJ2-7; size: once; DNA: TGTGCCTTCTCACTGGGATACGAGCAGTACTTC; CDR3: CAFSLGYEQYF
D: TRBD1; V: TRBV19; J: TRBJ2-6; size: -; DNA: TGTGCCAGTGGCGGGACAGGGAACTCTGGGGCCAACGTCCTGACTTTC; CDR3: CASGGTGNSGANVLTF
D: TRBD1; V: TRBV5-1; J: TRBJ2-7; size: once; DNA: TGCGCCAGCAGCTTGGGTGGGACAGGGACTACCTACGAGCAGTACTTC; CDR3: CASSLGGTGTTYEQYF
D: TRBD1; V: TRBV9; J: TRBJ2-2; size: once; DNA: TGTGCCAGCAGCACCCGACAGGGAGCGAACACCGGGGAGCTGTTTTTT; CDR3: CASSTRQGANTGELFF
D: -; V: TRBV2; J: TRBJ1-6; size: -; DNA: TGTGCCAGCAGTGAACGGGGAGACGATTCACCCCTCCACTTT; CDR3: CASSERGDDSPLHF
D: -; V: TRBV11-2; J: TRBJ1-2; size: -; DNA: TGTGCCAGCAGCCCCAGGTTACAAGGACAGATAGGCTACACCTTC; CDR3: CASSPRLQGQIGYTF
D: -; V: TRBV19; J: TRBJ1-2; size: -; DNA: TGTGCCAGTAGTAACAGGAAAGGAGAAAACTATGGCTACACCTTC; CDR3: CASSNRKGENYGYTF
D: -; V: TRBV2; J: TRBJ1-5; size: -; DNA: TGTGCCAGCAGTGAAAGAGCCCCCAACCAGCCCCAGCATTTT; CDR3: CASSERAPNQPQHF
D: -; V: TRBV7-2; J: TRBJ1-2; size: -; DNA: TGTGCCAGCAGCTTAAATGCAGGGAATACTAACTATGGCTACACCTTC; CDR3: CASSLNAGNTNYGYTF
D: TRBD2; V: TRBV7-9; J: TRBJ2-3; size: -; DNA: TGTGCCAGCAGCTTAGTGCACGGGACTAGCGGGGGAGATACGCAGTATTTT; CDR3: CASSLVHGTSGGDTQYF
D: TRBD1; V: TRBV5-1; J: TRBJ2-5; size: once; DNA: TGCGCCAGCAGCAGGGACAGGCCGCAAGAGACCCAGTACTTC; CDR3: CASSRDRPQETQYF
D: -; V: TRBV5-1; J: TRBJ1-1; size: few; DNA: TGCGCCAGCAGCGTTGTGGGGGGTAGTGGCACTGAAGCTTTCTTT; CDR3: CASSVVGGSGTEAFF
D: -; V: TRBV30; J: TRBJ2-2; size: -; DNA: TGTGCCTGGAGCCCCCCCACCGGGGAGCTGTTTTTT; CDR3: CAWSPPTGELFF
D: -; V: TRBV4-1; J: TRBJ1-1; size: few; DNA: TGCGCCAGCAGCACGGGGGTGGGGACTGAAGCTTTCTTT; CDR3: CASSTGVGTEAFF
D: -; V: TRBV5-1; J: TRBJ1-1; size: -; DNA: TGCGCCAGCAGCTTGGCGGTGAACACTGAAGCTTTCTTT; CDR3: CASSLAVNTEAFF
D: -; V: TRBV2; J: TRBJ1-6; size: -; DNA: TGTGCCAGCAGTGAAGTAGCCCCGAGCTCCTATAATTCACCCCTCCACTTT; CDR3: CASSEVAPSSYNSPLHF
D: TRBD1; V: TRBV9; J: TRBJ1-3; size: -; DNA: TGTGCCAGCAGCCCAAGGACAGGGGAGGAAAACACCATATATTTT; CDR3: CASSPRTGEENTIYF
D: -; V: TRBV12-5; J: TRBJ1-1; size: -; DNA: TGTGCTAGTGGTTTGGCTCTTCCCCCGGGACGGCGAGAAGCTTTCTTT; CDR3: CASGLALPPGRREAFF
D: -; V: TRBV9; J: TRBJ1-1; size: -; DNA: TGTGCCAGCAGCGTAGATGAGGAATTCGGCACTGAAGCTTTCTTT; CDR3: CASSVDEEFGTEAFF
D: -; V: TRBV6-1; J: TRBJ1-1; size: -; DNA: TGTGCCAATGGGTTTCAGAACACTGAAGCTTTCTTT; CDR3: CANGFQNTEAFF
D: -; V: TRBV6-5; J: TRBJ1-2; size: -; DNA: TGTGCCAGCAGTTACTCGAGGACCGCGGTTGGCTACACCTTC; CDR3: CASSYSRTAVGYTF
D: -; V: TRBV15; J: TRBJ1-2; size: -; DNA: TGTGCCACCAGCAGAGATTTCAGGGCGGGCTACACCTTC; CDR3: CATSRDFRAGYTF
D: -; V: TRBV6-6; J: TRBJ1-1; size: -; DNA: TGTGCCAGCACGACCCAGGGGACCACTGAAGCTTTCTTT; CDR3: CASTTQGTTEAFF
D: -; V: TRBV30; J: TRBJ1-3; size: -; DNA: TGTGCCTGGAGTGTTGGAGCTGGAAACACCATATATTTT; CDR3: CAWSVGAGNTIYF
D: -; V: TRBV5-5; J: TRBJ1-2; size: -; DNA: TGTGCCAGCAGCTTGCCAGTAGACTATGGCTACACCTTC; CDR3: CASSLPVDYGYTF
D: -; V: TRBV30; J: TRBJ1-5; size: few; DNA: TGTGCCTGGAAGGTGGGGGATCAGCCCCAGCATTTT; CDR3: CAWKVGDQPQHF
D: -; V: TRBV27; J: TRBJ1-1; size: once; DNA: TGTGCCAGCAGTATCGGGGGGCGAGGAACTGAAGCTTTCTTT; CDR3: CASSIGGRGTEAFF
D: -; V: TRBV6-5; J: TRBJ1-2; size: -; DNA: TGTGCCAGCAGTCGAACCGACCCCCTCTATGGCTACACCTTC; CDR3: CASSRTDPLYGYTF
D: -; V: TRBV6-6; J: TRBJ1-1; size: once; DNA: TGTGCCAGCAGGTCTTGGGGTCGGGGGAACACTGAAGCTTTCTTT; CDR3: CASRSWGRGNTEAFF
D: -; V: TRBV6-5; J: TRBJ1-6; size: -; DNA: TGTGCCAGCAGCCGCAGGGATTCCTATAATTCACCCCTCCACTTT; CDR3: CASSRRDSYNSPLHF
D: -; V: TRBV6-6; J: TRBJ1-6; size: -; DNA: TGTGCCAGCACCTCCGGCATGCGGAGGGAGTCACCCCTCCACTTT; CDR3: CASTSGMRRESPLHF
D: -; V: TRBV6-5; J: TRBJ1-5; size: once; DNA: TGTGCCAGCAGTTATTCCGGGACACGTCAGCCCCAGCATTTT; CDR3: CASSYSGTRQPQHF
D: -; V: TRBV27; J: TRBJ1-5; size: -; DNA: TGTGCCAGCAGTTTATTTGGGGGTGGGGGCAATCAGCCCCAGCATTTT; CDR3: CASSLFGGGGNQPQHF
D: -; V: TRBV9; J: TRBJ1-1; size: -; DNA: TGTGCCAGCAGCGTAGGACCAGGAAACACTGAAGCTTTCTTT; CDR3: CASSVGPGNTEAFF
D: -; V: TRBV4-3; J: TRBJ2-3; size: -; DNA: TGCGCCAGCAGCCAAGACGGCGACGGACCAGCGATCCGCACAGATACGCAGTATTTT; CDR3: CASSQDGDGPAIRTDTQYF
D: -; V: TRBV2; J: TRBJ1-2; size: -; DNA: TGTGCCAGCAGCCGCAGTCAAGCAAGGGTCTATGGCTACACCTTC; CDR3: CASSRSQARVYGYTF
D: -; V: TRBV2; J: TRBJ2-7; size: -; DNA: TGTGCCAGCAGTGTTGACAGATACCCCTACGAGCAGTACTTC; CDR3: CASSVDRYPYEQYF
D: -; V: TRBV19; J: TRBJ2-7; size: once; DNA: TGTGCCAGTAGTATCCAGGGTCGATCTTACGAGCAGTACTTC; CDR3: CASSIQGRSYEQYF
D: -; V: TRBV6-5; J: TRBJ1-2; size: -; DNA: TGTGCCAGCAGTTACTCGCCAGGAGGTTTCTATGGCTACACCTTC; CDR3: CASSYSPGGFYGYTF
D: TRBD1; V: TRBV9; J: TRBJ1-4; size: -; DNA: TGTGCCAGCAGCGAGGGACAGGGGGGAACTAATGAAAAACTGTTTTTT; CDR3: CASSEGQGGTNEKLFF
D: TRBD1; V: TRBV6-5; J: TRBJ1-5; size: -; DNA: TGTGCCAGCGGCAGACAGGGGGGAAGCAATCAGCCCCAGCATTTT; CDR3: CASGRQGGSNQPQHF
D: TRBD1; V: TRBV19; J: TRBJ1-5; size: -; DNA: TGTGCCAGTAGAATCCGGGACAGGGCTCAGCCCCAGCATTTT; CDR3: CASRIRDRAQPQHF
D: -; V: TRBV6-1; J: TRBJ2-3; size: -; DNA: TGTGCCAGCAGCGTCGGGACTGTGGGCACAGATACGCAGTATTTT; CDR3: CASSVGTVGTDTQYF
D: TRBD2; V: TRBV10-3; J: TRBJ2-7; size: -; DNA: TGTGCCATCAGTTTGGCTAGCGGGGGGGCCGTTTACGAGCAGTACTTC; CDR3: CAISLASGGAVYEQYF
D: -; V: TRBV25-1; J: TRBJ2-2; size: -; DNA: TGTGCCAGCAGTGAATCCTGGGGGGAGCTGTTTTTT; CDR3: CASSESWGELFF
D: -; V: TRBV18; J: TRBJ2-7; size: -; DNA: TGTGCCAGCTCACCATCCCCGGGCAGGCTCCCCTACGAGCAGTACTTC; CDR3: CASSPSPGRLPYEQYF
D: TRBD1; V: TRBV27; J: TRBJ1-1; size: -; DNA: TGTGCCAGCAGTTTAGGACAGGGTGGGACTGAAGCTTTCTTT; CDR3: CASSLGQGGTEAFF
D: TRBD2; V: TRBV30; J: TRBJ2-5; size: -; DNA: TGTGCCTGGAGTGTAGACAGCGGGGGAGGAGAGACCCAGTACTTC; CDR3: CAWSVDSGGGETQYF
D: -; V: TRBV11-2; J: TRBJ2-5; size: -; DNA: TGTGCCAGCAGCCTCGGTGCGCGGCAAGAGACCCAGTACTTC; CDR3: CASSLGARQETQYF
D: -; V: TRBV2; J: TRBJ1-1; size: -; DNA: TGTGCCAGCAGTGTAGGTCTGAACACTGAAGCTTTCTTT; CDR3: CASSVGLNTEAFF
D: -; V: TRBV29-1; J: TRBJ2-2; size: -; DNA: TGCAGCGTTGATTTAAGGGGGACCGGGGAGCTGTTTTTT; CDR3: CSVDLRGTGELFF
D: TRBD1; V: TRBV29-1; J: TRBJ2-7; size: few; DNA: TGCAGCGTTGAGGCAGGGGGTTACGAGCAGTACTTC; CDR3: CSVEAGGYEQYF
D: -; V: TRBV7-3; J: TRBJ2-1; size: -; DNA: TGTGCCAGCAGCTTAGGACCCGCGGCCGACAATGAGCAGTTCTTC; CDR3: CASSLGPAADNEQFF